This T cell receptor (beta chain) was identified during a study of T-cell reconstitution after alpha-beta-depleted transplantation in children. The CDR3 runs 17 residues. V was cut by 3 bases and J by 0 bases, with 12 bases left in between. Looked up from germline, CDR1 is SNHLY and CDR2 is FYNNEI. Unique molecular identifiers were incorporated when the TCRbeta library was constructed. TCRdb reprocessed the PCR reads with MiXCR, giving one entry per CDR3 protein. This table has some 120,000 distinct CDR3 sequences, about 9.9% appearing once. This clonotype was seen a few times. The sequenced sample was PBMCs, mostly from graft donor cells, obtained 180 days after TCRalphabeta/CD19-depleted stem cell transplant. The clonotype comes from a girl under three years old who had a stem cell transplant for combined immunodeficiency, so the T cells may come from the graft donor. The chain is built from TRBV2 and TRBJ2-6; tentatively, D is TRBD1 (5 bases). DNA of the CDR3: TGTGCCAGCAGTGACAGGGTAGTATTCTCTGGGGCCAACGTCCTGACTTTC. It yields the protein CASSDRVVFSGANVLTF. The full variable domain, in which reference TRBV2 and TRBJ2-6 provide the parts outside the CDR3, is EPEVTQTPSHQVTQMGQEVILRCVPISNHLYFYWYRQILGQKVEFLVSFYNNEISEKSEIFDDQFSVERPDGSNFTLKIRSTKLEDSAMYFCASSDRVVFSGANVLTFGAGSRLTVL.